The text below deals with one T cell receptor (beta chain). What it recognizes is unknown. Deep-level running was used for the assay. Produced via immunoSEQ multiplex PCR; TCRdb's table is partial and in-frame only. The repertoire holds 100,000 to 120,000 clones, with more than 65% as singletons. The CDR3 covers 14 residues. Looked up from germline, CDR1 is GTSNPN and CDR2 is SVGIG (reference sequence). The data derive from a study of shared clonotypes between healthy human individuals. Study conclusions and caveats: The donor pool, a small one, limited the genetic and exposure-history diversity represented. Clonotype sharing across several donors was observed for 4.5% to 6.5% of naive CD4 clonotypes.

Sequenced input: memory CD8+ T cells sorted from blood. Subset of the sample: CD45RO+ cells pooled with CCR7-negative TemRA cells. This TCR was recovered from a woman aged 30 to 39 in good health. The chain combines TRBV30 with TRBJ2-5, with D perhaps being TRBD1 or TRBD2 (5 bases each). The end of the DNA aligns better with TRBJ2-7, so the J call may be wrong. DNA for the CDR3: TGTGCCTGGAACCGGGGCGGCGCCCCCTACGAGCAGTACTTC. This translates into CAWNRGGAPYEQYF.